Each of the 16 T cell receptor beta chains below was sequenced from the same sample in a study of blood T cell repertoires in COVID-19. Here immunoSEQ multiplex PCR was the method, and the copy in TCRdb shows in-frame clones only, minus some. Here the sample spans some 160,000 clones, approximately 73% being singletons. Material: peripheral blood. The receptors here all came from a man in his 60s with acute or convalescent COVID-19.

The table lists this clone with a few counts. The V gene is TRBV7-9, the J gene TRBJ1-1, with D unresolved. Deletions cut 1 base from V and 4 bases from J, with 4 bases between. Germline CDR1 reads SEHNR; CDR2 reads FQNEAQ (reference sequence). The CDR3 is 12 residues long. In nucleotides, the CDR3 is TGTGCCAGCAGCTTAGGGGCCACTGAAGCTTTCTTT. This encodes CASSLGATEAFF. Supplemented by reference TRBV7-9 and TRBJ1-1, the full variable domain reads DTGVSQNPRHKITKRGQNVTFRCDPISEHNRLYWYRQTLGQGPEFLTYFQNEAQLEKSRLLSDRFSAERPKGSFSTLEIQRTEQGDSAMYLCASSLGATEAFFGQGTRLTVV.

This rearrangement joins TRBV18 to TRBJ2-1; 8 bases line up with TRBD2. J lost 5 bases, V lost 2 bases, and 8 bases had no gene match. Looked up from germline, CDR1 is KGHSH and CDR2 is LQKENI. The CDR3 contains 16 residues. The CDR3 DNA follows: TGTGCCAGCTCACCAAGTCTGAGCGGGAGAGACAATGAGCAGTTCTTC. Amino acid sequence: CASSPSLSGRDNEQFF.

A single count supports this clone. J is TRBJ2-7 and V is TRBV28; D perhaps matches TRBD1 (5 bases). V was clipped by 6 bases and J by 3 bases, with 15 bases between them. The CDR3 consists of 14 residues. Germline assignment: CDR1 MDHEN and CDR2 SYDVKM. Written as DNA, the CDR3 is TGTGCCAGCAGATGGGCAGACAGTAACTACGAGCAGTACTTC. This translates into CASRWADSNYEQYF.

This chain uses TRBV4-1 with TRBJ2-3, with D possibly TRBD2 on 5 matching bases. Germline V CDR1 and CDR2: MGHRA, YSYEKL. Trimming took off 7 bases at V and 7 bases at J, with 9 bases between the two ends. The CDR3 totals 11 residues. CDR3 protein: CASTRDNTQYF. CDR3 bases: TGCGCCAGCACGAGGGATAATACGCAGTATTTT.

This chain links TRBV9 with TRBJ2-7; D is unresolved. The CDR3 runs to 12 residues. The germline CDR1 and CDR2 sequences are SGDLS and YYNGEE. Trimming took off 1 base at V and 5 bases at J, with 7 bases between the two ends. The CDR3 here is CASSVSSHEQYF. In DNA, the CDR3 is TGTGCCAGCAGCGTATCGTCCCACGAGCAGTACTTC.

The chain carries TRBV7-6 and TRBJ2-3; TRBD2 matches 8 bases. CDR1 SGHVS and CDR2 FNYEAQ come from the germline V gene. This CDR3 has 14 residues. J was trimmed by 1 base and V by 3 bases; bases with no gene match: 0. Here the CDR3 reads CASSLTSGTDTQYF. The DNA for the CDR3 is TGTGCCAGCAGCTTGACTAGCGGCACAGATACGCAGTATTTT. The entire variable domain, with the rest obtained from reference TRBV7-6 and TRBJ2-3, is as follows: GAGVSQSPRYKVTKRGQDVALRCDPISGHVSLYWYRQALGQGPEFLTYFNYEAQQDKSGLPNDRFSAERPEGSISTLTIQRTEQRDSAMYRCASSLTSGTDTQYFGPGTRLTVL.

CDR3: CASSLVASVSDTQYF. In DNA, the CDR3 is TGTGCCAGCAGCTTAGTAGCTTCGGTCTCAGATACGCAGTATTTT. The J gene is TRBJ2-3, the V gene TRBV13; D call uncertain. Per the germline V gene, CDR1 is PRHDT and CDR2 is FYEKMQ (reference sequence). The V and J ends lost 1 base and 4 bases respectively, with 12 bases between them. The CDR3 is made up of 15 amino acids.

The V gene is TRBV7-3, the J gene TRBJ2-1; a possible D gene is TRBD2 (7 bases). Looked up from germline, CDR1 is SGHTA and CDR2 is FQGTGA. The CDR3 spans 17 residues. Trimming took 5 bases from V and 4 from J, leaving 21 bases between them. For the CDR3, the DNA is TGTGCCAGCAGCCCCCGAGGGGGAGCGGGGACTTACAATGAGCAGTTCTTC. It is translated as CASSPRGGAGTYNEQFF.

V gene TRBV6-5 combines with J gene TRBJ2-7; D gene uncertain. CDR1 and CDR2 from the germline V gene are MNHEY and SVGAGI. The CDR3 totals 13 residues. With 0 bases removed from V and 4 bases from J, the gap between germline ends came to 7 bases. DNA of the CDR3: TGTGCCAGCAGTTACTCGATCGGGTACGAGCAGTACTTC. This gives the protein CASSYSIGYEQYF.

The chain carries TRBV6-5 and TRBJ2-7; D is unresolved. The CDR3 has 11 residues. Trimming pared 7 bases from V and 3 bases from J, leaving 7 bases between. The germline V gene encodes CDR1 MNHEY and CDR2 SVGAGI. The CDR3 region has the DNA TGTGCCAGCACGTCGGTCTACGAGCAGTACTTC. This sequence encodes CASTSVYEQYF.

The rearrangement uses TRBV30 and TRBJ1-1; no definite D call. Trimming left V 4 bases short and J 6 bases short, with 21 bases between. Germline V gene data show CDR1 as GTSNPN and CDR2 as SVGIG (reference sequence). This CDR3 is built from 15 residues. CDR3 in amino acids: CAWTRGGFARAEAFF. CDR3 coding DNA: TGTGCCTGGACGCGGGGAGGTTTCGCTCGGGCTGAAGCTTTCTTT.

The sample holds one count of this clone. A read error may be the cause here, since a much bigger clone is one base away. The gene calls are TRBV27 and TRBJ2-7; 8 nucleotides match TRBD2. Germline CDR1 reads MNHEY; CDR2 reads SMNVEV (reference sequence). The junction had 6 bases not matched to a gene; V was cut back by 5 bases and J by 3 bases. The CDR3 extends over 14 amino acids. CDR3 sequence reads: CASSITSGYYEQYF. The CDR3 DNA is TGTGCCAGCAGTATAACTAGCGGTTACTACGAGCAGTACTTC.

The chain couples TRBV15 to TRBJ2-1, with D unresolved. From germline, CDR1 is LNHNV and CDR2 YYDKDF (reference sequence). The V end lost 0 bases, the J end lost 8 bases, and 5 bases lay between the germline ends. The CDR3 extends over 12 amino acids. The CDR3 loop reads CATSRDRYEQFF. In DNA form, the CDR3 reads TGTGCCACCAGCAGAGATCGTTATGAGCAGTTCTTC.

This clone appeared many times. This sample also contains other DNA sequences that code for the same CDR3. The gene calls are TRBV7-9 and TRBJ1-5; TRBD1 might be the D (5 bases). Trimming cost V 1 base and J 1 base, with 5 bases left between them. Germline loops: CDR1 SEHNR, CDR2 FQNEAQ (reference sequence). The CDR3 sequence is 14 residues long. In nucleotides, the CDR3 is TGTGCCAGCAGCTTAGGACAGAGCAATCAGCCCCAGCATTTT. Translated: CASSLGQSNQPQHF. Combining the CDR3 with reference TRBV7-9 and TRBJ1-5 gives the whole variable domain DTGVSQNPRHKITKRGQNVTFRCDPISEHNRLYWYRQTLGQGPEFLTYFQNEAQLEKSRLLSDRFSAERPKGSFSTLEIQRTEQGDSAMYLCASSLGQSNQPQHFGDGTRLSIL.

This chain links TRBV5-1 with TRBJ2-7; D is uncertain. CDR3 length equals 13 residues. Germline CDR1 reads SGHRS; CDR2 reads YFSETQ. The V end was cut by 0 bases, the J end by 2 bases, with 6 bases between. CDR3 loop: CASSLGRTYEQYF. CDR3 nucleotide sequence: TGCGCCAGCAGCTTGGGCAGGACCTACGAGCAGTACTTC.

The chain links TRBV3-1 (or the pseudogene TRBV3-2) to TRBJ2-2; tentative D call: TRBD1 (5 bases). This CDR3 spans 13 amino acids. Germline-derived CDR1 and CDR2 are LGHDT and YNNKEL (reference sequence). V lost 2 bases and J 6 bases, leaving 7 bases between the germline ends. CDR3 loop: CASSQQGAGELFF. As DNA, the CDR3 is TGTGCCAGCAGCCAACAGGGTGCCGGGGAGCTGTTTTTT.